These 13 T cell receptor beta chains were all obtained from the same sample, sequenced in a study of T cells of healthy individuals. TCRdb re-called the 5' RACE reads through MiXCR, storing one row per CDR3 protein. The repertoire has 55,000 to 65,000 distinct CDR3 sequences, around 15% of them found once; the top ten carry about 4.4%. These receptors were collected from a human donor in good health.

By proportion, this clonotype is medium-sized. The chain has TRBV5-1 and TRBJ1-1; D not resolved. The CDR3 loop spans 14 amino acids. CDR1 SGHRS and CDR2 YFSETQ come from the germline V gene. With 0 bases removed from V and 0 bases from J, the gap between germline ends came to 6 bases. The CDR3 coding sequence is TGCGCCAGCAGCTTGGGGCACCTGAACACTGAAGCTTTCTTT. Translated: CASSLGHLNTEAFF.

The chain recombines TRBV24-1 with TRBJ2-3, with D perhaps matching TRBD1 (6 bases). Germline-derived CDR1 and CDR2 are KGHDR and SFDVKD. The ends were cut back, 9 bases at V and 2 bases at J, with 11 bases in the middle. CDR3 size: 13 residues. The CDR3 here is CATGQPDTDTQYF. The CDR3 nucleotides read TGTGCCACCGGACAGCCCGACACAGATACGCAGTATTTT.

This chain uses TRBV7-2 with TRBJ1-2; D call uncertain. The V gene lost 8 bases and the J gene lost 9 bases, with 16 bases spanning the gap. This CDR3 spans 12 amino acids. In germline, CDR1 is SGHTA, CDR2 FQGNSA. CDR3 DNA: TGTGCCAGCTCGCCAGGCCGCGGCCGCTACACCTTC. This translates into CASSPGRGRYTF.

This clonotype was observed at least ten times. The chain employs TRBV4-1 and TRBJ2-1; no clear D gene. Per the germline V gene, CDR1 is MGHRA and CDR2 is YSYEKL. Trimming cost V 0 bases and J 6 bases, with 9 bases left between them. The CDR3 is 14 amino acids. The CDR3 DNA sequence: TGCGCCAGCAGCCAAGATGATTGGGGCAATGAGCAGTTCTTC. Protein product: CASSQDDWGNEQFF.

The rearrangement links TRBV11-2 to TRBJ1-5, with TRBD1 as a possible D gene (6 bases). The germline gives CDR1 SGHAT, CDR2 FQNNGV. Trimming cost V 3 bases and J 4 bases, with 19 bases left between them. The CDR3 has 17 amino acids. The CDR3 here is CASSFPGTQSGNQPQHF. DNA of the CDR3: TGTGCCAGCAGCTTCCCCGGGACACAGTCGGGGAATCAGCCCCAGCATTTT.

The sample holds one count of this clonotype. The chain recombines TRBV4-1 with TRBJ2-7; possibly TRBD2 for D (6 bases). The germline CDR1 and CDR2 sequences are MGHRA and YSYEKL. The CDR3 is 14 amino acids. Trimming stripped 0 bases from V and 2 bases from J, with 8 bases between. For the CDR3, the DNA is TGCGCCAGCAGCCAAGAGGGACTGACCTACGAGCAGTACTTC. As protein: CASSQEGLTYEQYF.

The chain has TRBV3-1 and TRBJ2-2, with no clear D. Germline loops: CDR1 LGHDT, CDR2 YNNKEL (reference sequence). V was shortened by 1 base and J by 1 base, with 4 bases between the two germline ends. The CDR3 runs to 14 residues. This chain's CDR3 is CASSQAGNTGELFF. The CDR3 DNA follows: TGTGCCAGCAGCCAAGCTGGGAACACCGGGGAGCTGTTTTTT.

J is TRBJ1-6 and V is TRBV20-1, with 9 bases matching TRBD1. This CDR3 has 15 residues. Germline values: CDR1 DFQATT, CDR2 SNEGSKA (reference sequence). V trimming: 1 base; J trimming: 4 bases; junction bases outside the gene matches: 2. CDR3 protein: CSARGGTGYNSPLHF. Written as DNA, the CDR3 is TGCAGTGCTAGAGGTGGGACAGGGTATAATTCACCCCTCCACTTT.

This clonotype was observed at least ten times. The gene calls are TRBV2 and TRBJ2-2; 8 bases fit TRBD1. Trimming took 9 bases from V and 0 from J; bases not matched to a gene: 3. Germline V CDR1 and CDR2: SNHLY, FYNNEI. CDR3 length equals 14 residues. The CDR3 region has the DNA TGTGCCAGACGGGACAGGTCGAACACCGGGGAGCTGTTTTTT. It specifies CARRDRSNTGELFF. Complete variable domain (other parts from reference TRBV2 and TRBJ2-2): EPEVTQTPSHQVTQMGQEVILRCVPISNHLYFYWYRQILGQKVEFLVSFYNNEISEKSEIFDDQFSVERPDGSNFTLKIRSTKLEDSAMYFCARRDRSNTGELFFGEGSRLTVL.

The table lists this clonotype with a few counts. CDR3 in amino acids: CASSLGLTSPELWFF. CDR3 nucleotides: TGTGCCAGCAGTTTGGGACTGACTAGTCCAGAGTTGTGGTTCTTC. The chain has TRBV28 and TRBJ2-1; D perhaps matches TRBD2 (6 bases). Trimming took off 3 bases at V and 15 bases at J, with 24 bases between the two ends. The CDR3 contains 15 residues. Looked up from germline, CDR1 is MDHEN and CDR2 is SYDVKM.

This clonotype showed up many times. This chain uses TRBV7-9 with TRBJ2-1; no clear D gene. Between the trimmed V and J ends, which lost 5 bases and 8 bases, there was a span of 10 bases. Germline V gene data show CDR1 as SEHNR and CDR2 as FQNEAQ (reference sequence). This CDR3 has 12 residues. The CDR3 region has the DNA TGTGCCAGCAGCCCCCTAGACGATGAGCAGTTCTTC. Encoded protein: CASSPLDDEQFF.

Many counts were recorded for this clonotype. The chain combines TRBV9 with TRBJ2-1; possibly TRBD1 for D (5 bases). Germline CDR1 is SGDLS and CDR2 is YYNGEE. The CDR3 runs 16 residues. Trimming took 0 bases from V and 3 from J, leaving 13 bases between them. CDR3: CASSVGGAISYNEQFF. CDR3 nucleotides: TGTGCCAGCAGCGTAGGGGGCGCCATAAGCTACAATGAGCAGTTCTTC.

This clonotype has a handful of counts. This sequence joins TRBV5-6 and TRBJ2-2; TRBD1 matches 8 bases. V was clipped by 3 bases and J by 0 bases; unmatched bases: 7. The CDR3 sequence is 17 residues long. Germline V gene data show CDR1 as SGHDT and CDR2 as YYEEEE. Here the CDR3 DNA reads TGTGCCAGCAGCTCTGACAGGGGCCTCTCGAACACCGGGGAGCTGTTTTTT. It is translated as CASSSDRGLSNTGELFF.